This T cell receptor (beta chain) was retrieved from a study of cytomegalovirus exposure and HLA in healthy donors. Study results and caveats: TCR beta V- and J-gene trimming, according to a later analysis, was linked to a missense DCLRE1C variant. There were some public TCRs occurring in many donors, but most TCR sequences were rare. Sequencing depth roughly uniform across donors was assumed in presence/absence analyses.

13 Jbeta primers and 60 Vbeta primers were used for the PCR. In the authors' methods: The authors later counted about 80 million unique TCR beta chains, some 11 million of them shared. This table comes from immunoSEQ multiplex PCR, and its TCRdb copy is limited to in-frame clones, with some not included. V, J and clone size reflect that table, while D and trimming were determined from the DNA. Altogether 110,000 to 150,000 clones are present, 80% being singletons, with the ten largest covering roughly 4.8%. About this clone itself: Antigen unknown.

This clonotype was obtained from a man aged 35-49 years in good health and CMV-seronegative. Sequencing was done on a sample of PBMCs.

CDR3 region: CATTPYRENTGELFF. CDR3 DNA: TGTGCCACCACCCCCTACAGGGAGAACACCGGGGAGCTGTTTTTT. The rearrangement links TRBV6-5 to TRBJ2-2; tentative D call: TRBD1 (6 bases). Trimming stripped 10 bases from V and 1 base from J, with 16 bases between. This CDR3 region has 15 residues. Germline V lookup: CDR1 MNHEY, CDR2 SVGAGI.